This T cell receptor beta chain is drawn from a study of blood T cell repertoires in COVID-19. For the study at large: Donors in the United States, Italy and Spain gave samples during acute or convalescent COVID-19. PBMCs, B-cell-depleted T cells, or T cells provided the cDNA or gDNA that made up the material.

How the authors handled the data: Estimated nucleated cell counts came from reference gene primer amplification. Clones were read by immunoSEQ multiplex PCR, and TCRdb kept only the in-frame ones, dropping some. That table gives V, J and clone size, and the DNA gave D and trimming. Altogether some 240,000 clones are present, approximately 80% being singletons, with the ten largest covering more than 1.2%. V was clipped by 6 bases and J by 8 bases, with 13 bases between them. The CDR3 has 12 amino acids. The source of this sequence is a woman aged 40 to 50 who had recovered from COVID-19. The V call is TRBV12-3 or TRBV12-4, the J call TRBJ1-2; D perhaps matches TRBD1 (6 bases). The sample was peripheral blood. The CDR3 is CASSPVTGGYTF. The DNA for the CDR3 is TGTGCCAGCAGCCCAGTCACAGGGGGCTACACCTTC.